This T cell receptor (beta chain) appears in the sequencing data of a study of T cell responses to AZD1222 COVID-19 vaccine. Comment on this clone: Its antigen is still unknown.

The CDR3 totals 15 residues. In germline, CDR1 is MNHEY, CDR2 SMNVEV (reference sequence). Deletions cut 5 bases from V and 8 bases from J, with 19 bases between. Study-wide results and limits: Vaccination with two AZD1222 doses was followed by a rise in Spike-specific TCR breadth and depth.

The protocol was immunoSEQ multiplex PCR, while the TCRdb copy is restricted to in-frame clones and leaves out a portion. The repertoire holds approximately 170,000 clones, with 75% to 90% as singletons. J is TRBJ2-1 and V is TRBV27, with a possible D match to TRBD2 (6 bases). The clonotype comes from an adult in good health. The source material was peripheral blood, sampled on day 0 of AZD1222 vaccination. The CDR3 loop is CASSTPGQGGHEQFF. CDR3 DNA: TGTGCCAGCAGTACCCCCGGGCAGGGAGGCCATGAGCAGTTCTTC.